This T cell receptor beta chain was captured by sequencing in a study of regulatory dendritic cells for organ transplantation. Study-level points and caveats: The most alloreactive TCR clonotypes were found in resting memory CD8+ cells.

TCRdb's table, derived via immunoSEQ multiplex PCR, lists solely in-frame clones and lacks some. The sample contains 30,000 to 35,000 clones, roughly nine tenths of which appear only once. V lost 5 bases and J lost 7, with 12 bases in between. The CDR3 runs 13 residues. CDR1 is MDHEN, CDR2 SYDVKM, per germline. Note on this clone: Its target is unknown.

Sequenced material: naive CD4+ T cells from blood. Described subset: CD45RA+ naive T cells. This receptor was obtained from a human donor in good health. J is TRBJ1-5 and V is TRBV28; D perhaps matches TRBD1 (5 bases). CDR3 protein: CASSPTGGQPQHF. DNA of the CDR3: TGTGCCAGCAGTCCGACGGGGGGGCAGCCCCAGCATTTT.